The present TCR beta chain was sequenced within a study of tumor-infiltrating lymphocytes in glioblastoma multiforme. Study-level results: Detected clone frequencies may not reflect cell counts, being RNA-based.

Multiple V-beta primers and a C-beta primer amplified TCRB from RNA. These TCRB libraries lack any described unique molecular identifiers. TCRdb used MiXCR to reprocess the multiplex PCR reads, holding one entry per CDR3 protein. The data contain some 15,000 distinct CDR3 sequences, over 60% of them singletons. About this clonotype itself: The antigen is unknown.

The CDR3 spans 15 residues. Germline loops: CDR1 SGHAT, CDR2 FQDESV (reference sequence). With 6 bases removed from V and 7 bases from J, the gap between germline ends came to 19 bases. The chain uses TRBV11-1 and TRBJ2-1; a weak D match, TRBD1 (6 bases). Material: brain tumor tissue. This clonotype was obtained from a male donor with glioblastoma. In DNA, the CDR3 is TGTGCCAGCAGAGCGGCTGATACAGGGCGGAATGAGCAGTTCTTC. As protein: CASRAADTGRNEQFF.